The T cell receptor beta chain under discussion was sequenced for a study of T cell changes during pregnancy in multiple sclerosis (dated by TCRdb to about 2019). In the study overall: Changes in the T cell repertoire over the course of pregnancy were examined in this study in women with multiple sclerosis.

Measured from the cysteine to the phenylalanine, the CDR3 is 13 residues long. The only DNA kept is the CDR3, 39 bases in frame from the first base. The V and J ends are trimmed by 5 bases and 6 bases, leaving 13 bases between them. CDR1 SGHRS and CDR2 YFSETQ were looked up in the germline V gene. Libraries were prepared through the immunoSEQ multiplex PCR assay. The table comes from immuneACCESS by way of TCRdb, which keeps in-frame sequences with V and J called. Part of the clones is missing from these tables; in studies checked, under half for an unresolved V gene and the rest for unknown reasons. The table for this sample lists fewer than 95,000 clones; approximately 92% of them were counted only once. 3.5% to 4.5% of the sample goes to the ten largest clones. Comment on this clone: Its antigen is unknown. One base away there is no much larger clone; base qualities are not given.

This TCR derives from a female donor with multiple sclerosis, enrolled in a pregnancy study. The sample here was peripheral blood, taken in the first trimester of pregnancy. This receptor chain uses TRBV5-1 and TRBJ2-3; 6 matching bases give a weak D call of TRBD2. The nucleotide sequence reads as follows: TGCGCCAGCAGATGGAGGGGATGGGATACGCAGTATTTT. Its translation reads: CASRWRGWDTQYF.